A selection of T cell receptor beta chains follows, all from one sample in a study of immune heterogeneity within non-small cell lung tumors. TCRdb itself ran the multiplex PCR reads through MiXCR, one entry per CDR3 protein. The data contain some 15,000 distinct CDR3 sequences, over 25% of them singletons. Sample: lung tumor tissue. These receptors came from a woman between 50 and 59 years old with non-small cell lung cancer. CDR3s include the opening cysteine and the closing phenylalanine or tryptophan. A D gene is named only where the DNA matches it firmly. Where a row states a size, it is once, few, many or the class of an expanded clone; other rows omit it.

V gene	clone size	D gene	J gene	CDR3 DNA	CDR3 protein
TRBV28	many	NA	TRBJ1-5	TGTGCCAGCCGCCCCTGGGGCGGTTCTAGCAATCAGCCCCAGCATTTT	CASRPWGGSSNQPQHF
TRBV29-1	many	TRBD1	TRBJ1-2	TGCAGCGTCTGGGACAGGGGTAACTATGGCTACACCTTC	CSVWDRGNYGYTF
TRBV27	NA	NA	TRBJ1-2	TGTGCCAGCGCCTCGTTCGGGGACGTCTACACCTTC	CASASFGDVYTF
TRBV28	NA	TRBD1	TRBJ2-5	TGTGCCAGCAGTCCCCGGACAGGACGGCTCTTTGAGACCCAGTACTTC	CASSPRTGRLFETQYF
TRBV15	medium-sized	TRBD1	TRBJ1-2	TGTGCCACCAGGGCCAGGGGGCAAGAGGGTGGCTACACCTTC	CATRARGQEGGYTF
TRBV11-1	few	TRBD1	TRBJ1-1	TGTGCCAGCAGCAGACCAGGGGGCAGCTTGGACACTGAAGTTTTCTTT	CASSRPGGSLDTEVFF
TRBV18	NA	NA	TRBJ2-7	TGTGCCAGCTCACCAGGGACGGCCTACGAGCAGTACTTC	CASSPGTAYEQYF
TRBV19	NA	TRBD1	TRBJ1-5	TGTGCCAGTAGGGGGACAGTTTATAGCAATCAGCCCCAGCATTTT	CASRGTVYSNQPQHF
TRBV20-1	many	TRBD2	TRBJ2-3	TGCAGTGCTAGTTCTAGCGGAGTAACAGATACGCAGTATTTT	CSASSSGVTDTQYF
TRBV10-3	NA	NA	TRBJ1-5	TGTGCCATCAGTGATGGTAGGGATCAGCCCCAGCATTTT	CAISDGRDQPQHF